These 13 T cell receptor beta chains were all obtained from the same sample, sequenced in a study of glioma-infiltrating T cells after dendritic cell vaccination. Time point here: after dendritic cell vaccination, including at tumor progression/relapse. Clones were read by immunoSEQ multiplex PCR, and TCRdb kept only the in-frame ones, dropping some. The data show about 65,000 clones, with around nine tenths seen just once and under 14% held by the top ten. This sample comprised blood, obtained after dendritic cell vaccination. The receptors here all came from a human donor with glioblastoma.

This chain joins TRBV9 and TRBJ2-5; 11 bases map to TRBD2. Unmatched junction bases numbered 7, after V lost 0 bases and J lost 6 bases. CDR1 and CDR2 (germline): SGDLS, YYNGEE. The CDR3 is 16 residues long. This chain's CDR3 is CASSVVSGGAPKTQYF. The CDR3, as DNA: TGTGCCAGCAGCGTAGTTAGCGGGGGGGCCCCGAAGACCCAGTACTTC.

The V and J genes are TRBV10-2 and TRBJ1-1, with TRBD1 as a possible D gene (6 bases). Trimming stripped 3 bases from V and 5 bases from J, with 16 bases between. The CDR3 has 15 residues. Germline V CDR1 and CDR2: WSHSY, SAAADI. CDR3 nucleotide sequence: TGCGCCAGCAGTGAACGGCCAGGGGACGGGACTGAAGCTTTCTTT. This codes for CASSERPGDGTEAFF.

The chain joins TRBV19 to TRBJ2-7; the match to TRBD2 covers 14 bases. V lost 4 bases and J lost 1; bases outside the gene matches: 6. Germline loops: CDR1 LNHDA, CDR2 SQIVND (reference sequence). This CDR3 comprises 17 residues. The CDR3 loop reads CASSRLAGGVGSYEQYF. The DNA for the CDR3 is TGTGCCAGTAGTAGACTAGCGGGAGGGGTTGGGTCCTACGAGCAGTACTTC.

This chain links TRBV18 with TRBJ1-2; D may be TRBD1 (5 bases). The CDR3 is made up of 14 amino acids. V lost 3 bases and J 4 bases, leaving 12 bases between the germline ends. Germline V gives CDR1 KGHSH, CDR2 LQKENI. CDR3 DNA sequence: TGTGCCAGCTCACCGGGACTCGGGCCCTATGGCTACACCTTC. Its translation: CASSPGLGPYGYTF. Full variable domain (outside the CDR3, taken from reference TRBV18 and TRBJ1-2): NAGVMQNPRHLVRRRGQEARLRCSPMKGHSHVYWYRQLPEEGLKFMVYLQKENIIDESGMPKERFSAEFPKEGPSILRIQQVVRGDSAAYFCASSPGLGPYGYTFGSGTRLTVV.

The chain combines TRBV6-1 with TRBJ2-2; possible D gene TRBD2, 7 bases. V shed 3 bases and J shed 5 bases, with 10 bases lying between them. Germline V gene sequence: CDR1 MNHNS, CDR2 SASEGT. The CDR3 is made up of 14 amino acids. DNA of the CDR3: TGTGCCAGCAGTGACAGGGGAGGGACCGGGGAGCTGTTTTTT. Amino acid sequence: CASSDRGGTGELFF.

The chain joins TRBV29-1 to TRBJ1-2; perhaps TRBD1 as D (5 bases). Germline V gene data show CDR1 as SQVTM and CDR2 as ANQGSEA. Trimming shortened V by 4 bases and J by 6 bases, and 12 bases separated the two germline ends. This CDR3 region has 12 residues. CDR3 residues: CSVGGGKDGYTF. CDR3 nucleotide sequence: TGCAGCGTTGGGGGGGGGAAGGATGGCTACACCTTC.

The V gene is TRBV6-1, the J gene TRBJ1-5; no definite D call. Germline CDR1 reads MNHNS; CDR2 reads SASEGT. V lost 3 bases to trimming and J lost 7 bases, with 10 bases between them. The CDR3 extends over 13 amino acids. CDR3 region: CASSESGNQPQHF. The CDR3 DNA reads as TGTGCCAGCAGTGAGAGCGGAAACCAGCCCCAGCATTTT.

The chain employs TRBV30 and TRBJ2-7; 7 nucleotides agree with TRBD1. V trimming: 4 bases; J trimming: 5 bases; junction bases outside the gene matches: 8. Germline lookup yields CDR1 GTSNPN and CDR2 SVGIG (reference sequence). The CDR3 spans 13 residues. The CDR3 DNA reads TGTGCCTGGATAGCGACAGGGCTGAACGAGCAGTACTTC. This translates into CAWIATGLNEQYF.

The chain employs TRBV19 and TRBJ1-1; D is perhaps TRBD1 (5 bases). Trimming took 10 bases from V and 7 from J, leaving 19 bases between them. Germline V gives CDR1 LNHDA, CDR2 SQIVND (reference sequence). This CDR3 is 13 amino acids long. CDR3 in DNA: TGTGCCACTTTCAGGGCGGGGTTTGGTGAAGCTTTCTTT. It codes for CATFRAGFGEAFF.

The rearrangement uses TRBV30 and TRBJ1-6; D is perhaps TRBD1 (6 bases). This CDR3 contains 16 residues. Trimming shortened V by 1 base and J by 6 bases, and 16 bases separated the two germline ends. The germline gives CDR1 GTSNPN, CDR2 SVGIG (reference sequence). The CDR3 region has the DNA TGTGCCTGGAGTGCGCCCGGGACAATGACTAATTCACCCCTCCACTTT. The encoded protein is CAWSAPGTMTNSPLHF.

Only a few counts were recorded for this clone. CDR3 in amino acids: CASSAKDSYSGANVLTF. The CDR3 region has the DNA TGCGCCAGCAGCGCCAAAGACAGCTACTCTGGGGCCAACGTCCTGACTTTC. The chain links TRBV4-3 to TRBJ2-6, with D possibly TRBD1 on 5 matching bases. This CDR3 comprises 17 residues. Germline V gene lookup returns CDR1 LGHNA and CDR2 YSLEER. Trimming stripped 5 bases from V and 0 bases from J, with 14 bases between.

The chain has TRBV7-8 and TRBJ2-5; TRBD2 is a possible D gene (6 bases). Germline V CDR1 and CDR2: SGHVS, FQNEAQ. CDR3 size: 15 residues. V gave up 3 bases and J gave up 5 bases, with 16 bases separating them. In DNA form, the CDR3 reads TGTGCCAGCAGCTTCGGGGACTCCGGCGTGGAGACCCAGTACTTC. Translating gives CASSFGDSGVETQYF.

This chain links TRBV7-9 with TRBJ1-1; D ambiguous. This CDR3 spans 13 amino acids. Germline lookup yields CDR1 SEHNR and CDR2 FQNEAQ (reference sequence). The ends were cut back, 7 bases at V and 8 bases at J, with 17 bases in the middle. CDR3 sequence: CASTQLSGAEAFF. CDR3 sequence (DNA): TGTGCCAGCACTCAACTTTCGGGAGCAGAAGCTTTCTTT.